The T cell receptor (beta chain) under discussion was sequenced for a study of identical twins. Regarding the study as a whole: The abundant beta clonotypes from cord blood had fewer insertions, and memory repertoires had none of this.

TCRdb analysed the 5' RACE reads with MiXCR anew, one entry per CDR3 protein. The sample lists about 200,000 distinct CDR3 sequences; about 15% were seen once. V lost 5 bases, J lost 9 bases, and 8 bases lay in between. The length of the CDR3 is 11 residues. This clonotype was counted between two and nine times. Its specificity is not known. All donors comprised healthy Caucasians. Separately, the same data were catalogued under a study of T cells expressing NK-cell markers. Per that paper: Dominant NKG2C+ clonotypes accounted for about 1.0-8% of CD8+ T cells in about 6 donors. Also leading the CD3+CD56-NKG2C+ fraction in a handful of donors were these clonotypes.

V usage is TRBV12-3 or TRBV12-4 and J usage is TRBJ2-1; D is uncertain. This sequence was found in a woman younger than 30 in good health. Input material: CD8+ T cells sorted from blood. CDR3 sequence: CASSLRSEQFF. In DNA form, the CDR3 reads TGTGCCAGCAGTCTGCGCAGTGAGCAGTTCTTC.